These T cell receptor beta chains were read from a single sample in a study of Ad26.COV2.S vaccination and SARS-CoV-2 variants. The repertoire was sequenced with immunoSEQ multiplex PCR; TCRdb's copy has only in-frame clones and lacks some. This sample has 200,000 to 250,000 clones, with approximately 90% found just once. Sequences were derived from peripheral blood, sampled in a trial of Ad26.COV2.S vaccine versus placebo. The receptors here all came from a person between 18 and 59 years old who received the Ad26.COV2.S COVID-19 vaccine or a placebo. CDR3s include the opening cysteine and the closing phenylalanine or tryptophan. Each record gives: V gene, clone size, D gene, CDR3 length, J gene, CDR3 protein, CDR3 DNA. The D gene is left open where the match is weak. Clone size is not always given. Where it is, it says once, few, many or a class for expanded clones.

>TRBV14|.|TRBD2|16|TRBJ2-1
CASSHPGLARYNEQFF
TGTGCCAGCAGCCACCCCGGACTAGCGCGTTACAATGAGCAGTTCTTC
>TRBV25-1|.|.|12|TRBJ2-7
CATTDKSYEQYF
TGTGCCACCACGGACAAATCCTACGAGCAGTACTTC
>TRBV20-1|.|.|16|TRBJ1-4
CSASPLQGRTNEKLFF
TGCAGTGCTAGTCCGCTTCAGGGTAGGACCAATGAAAAACTGTTTTTT
>TRBV7-2|.|.|15|TRBJ2-3
CASSLLPQSTDTQYF
TGTGCCAGCAGCTTACTACCCCAGAGCACAGATACGCAGTATTTT
>TRBV5-5|.|.|15|TRBJ2-7
CASSLGGTAIYEQYF
TGTGCCAGCAGCTTGGGCGGGACTGCGATTTACGAGCAGTACTTC
>TRBV6-1|.|.|13|TRBJ1-2
CASSEVNKHGYTF
TGTGCCAGCAGTGAAGTTAACAAGCATGGCTACACCTTC
>TRBV12-3/TRBV12-4|.|.|12|TRBJ2-5
CASSFPRETQYF
TGTGCCAGCAGCTTTCCGCGCGAGACCCAGTACTTC
>TRBV6-4|.|TRBD1|18|TRBJ2-6
CASRLLGTGASGANVLTF
TGTGCCAGCAGACTCCTGGGGACAGGGGCCTCTGGGGCCAACGTCCTGACTTTC
>TRBV19|once|.|15|TRBJ1-2
CASRKGIDYNYGYTF
TGTGCCAGTAGGAAGGGGATAGACTATAACTATGGCTACACCTTC
>TRBV7-2|.|.|15|TRBJ2-3
CASSAGRPSTDTQYF
TGTGCCAGCAGCGCAGGGCGCCCTAGCACAGATACGCAGTATTTT
>TRBV19|.|TRBD2|15|TRBJ2-1
CASRLAAGSVNEQFF
TGTGCCAGTAGACTAGCGGCAGGCAGTGTCAATGAGCAGTTCTTC
>TRBV18|.|.|13|TRBJ1-3
CASSPQTGYTIYF
TGTGCCAGCTCACCACAAACAGGATACACCATATATTTT
>TRBV7-9|.|.|15|TRBJ1-3
CASSLGDGSGNTIYF
TGTGCCAGCAGCTTAGGGGACGGCTCTGGAAACACCATATATTTT
>TRBV5-8|.|TRBD1|15|TRBJ1-2
CASSLATGVGYGYTF
TGTGCCAGCAGCTTGGCCACAGGGGTGGGATATGGCTACACCTTC
>TRBV4-1|.|TRBD1|18|TRBJ1-4
CASSPSPGQGARGEKLFF
TGCGCCAGCAGCCCATCGCCAGGACAGGGGGCGCGAGGTGAAAAACTGTTTTTT
>TRBV27|.|.|15|TRBJ2-1
CASSLTVSSYNEQFF
TGTGCCAGCAGTTTAACGGTTAGCTCCTACAATGAGCAGTTCTTC
>TRBV11-2|.|.|12|TRBJ2-7
CASSPGSHEQYF
TGTGCCAGCAGCCCGGGCAGCCACGAGCAGTACTTC
>TRBV7-2|few|TRBD2|13|TRBJ2-1
CASRGLGFGEQFF
TGTGCCAGCAGAGGACTAGGATTCGGCGAGCAGTTCTTC
>TRBV11-2|.|TRBD1|14|TRBJ2-7
CASSRPGQIYEQYF
TGTGCCAGCAGCAGACCGGGACAGATCTACGAGCAGTACTTC
>TRBV9|.|.|14|TRBJ2-2
CASSVGTNTGELFF
TGTGCCAGCAGCGTAGGGACGAACACCGGGGAGCTGTTTTTT
>TRBV4-3|once|TRBD1|17|TRBJ2-7
CASSQDSRAGGAYEQYF
TGCGCCAGCAGCCAAGATAGCCGGGCAGGGGGCGCCTACGAGCAGTACTTC
>TRBV4-1|.|TRBD2|17|TRBJ2-1
CASSQFPTSGGYNEQFF
TGCGCCAGCAGCCAATTTCCTACTAGCGGGGGTTACAATGAGCAGTTCTTC
>TRBV4-3|.|.|19|TRBJ2-2
CASSQDVFISNANTGELFF
TGCGCCAGCAGCCAAGATGTATTTATATCGAACGCGAACACCGGGGAGCTGTTTTTT
>TRBV5-1|.|TRBD2|18|TRBJ2-3
CASSLALAGVSDRDTQYF
TGCGCCAGCAGCTTGGCACTAGCGGGAGTTAGTGACCGGGATACGCAGTATTTT
>TRBV12-3/TRBV12-4|once|.|12|TRBJ2-3
CASGVATDTQYF
TGTGCCAGCGGGGTCGCCACAGATACGCAGTATTTT
>TRBV28|.|TRBD1|16|TRBJ1-5
CASSPQTGEDNQPQHF
TGTGCCAGCAGCCCACAGACAGGGGAGGACAATCAGCCCCAGCATTTT
>TRBV9|.|.|16|TRBJ2-2
CASSVDPGQNTGELFF
TGTGCCAGCAGCGTAGATCCGGGACAGAACACCGGGGAGCTGTTTTTT
>TRBV29-1|.|.|11|TRBJ1-2
CSVVASYGYTF
TGCAGCGTTGTGGCCTCCTATGGCTACACCTTC
>TRBV14|few|.|13|TRBJ1-1
CASSLGPALEAFF
TGTGCCAGCAGCCTAGGTCCCGCGTTAGAAGCTTTCTTT
>TRBV5-1|.|.|15|TRBJ2-3
CASSSGRGRGDTQYF
TGCGCCAGCAGCTCAGGAAGGGGCCGGGGAGATACGCAGTATTTT
>TRBV21-1|.|.|13|TRBJ2-2
CASSPTRIRELFF
TGTGCCAGCAGCCCGACTAGGATCCGGGAGCTGTTTTTT
>TRBV5-1|.|.|15|TRBJ2-5
CASSLVGAGGETQYF
TGCGCCAGCAGCTTGGTGGGGGCTGGGGGAGAGACCCAGTACTTC
>TRBV3-1/TRBV3-2|.|TRBD1|18|TRBJ2-3
CASSQERTGRSGTDTQYF
TGTGCCAGCAGCCAAGAGCGGACAGGGCGCAGCGGGACAGATACGCAGTATTTT
>TRBV5-1|.|.|15|TRBJ1-3
CASSLSGTPGNTIYF
TGCGCCAGCAGCTTATCAGGGACTCCTGGAAACACCATATATTTT
>TRBV10-3|.|.|17|TRBJ2-1
CAISAMSRLLSYNEQFF
TGTGCCATCAGTGCAATGAGCCGGTTGCTCTCCTACAATGAGCAGTTCTTC
>TRBV30|.|TRBD1|13|TRBJ1-6
CAWSVQGNSPLHF
TGTGCCTGGAGTGTACAGGGGAATTCACCCCTCCACTTT
>TRBV25-1|.|.|15|TRBJ1-2
CASSEYTGAGYGYTF
TGTGCCAGCAGTGAATATACGGGGGCCGGCTATGGCTACACCTTC
>TRBV6-5|once|.|14|TRBJ2-7
CASRRGRGYYEQYF
TGTGCCAGCAGGCGGGGGCGAGGATACTACGAGCAGTACTTC
>TRBV11-1|once|TRBD2|13|TRBJ2-1
CASSVPSGNEQFF
TGTGCCAGCAGCGTACCTAGCGGCAATGAGCAGTTCTTC
>TRBV27|.|TRBD1|14|TRBJ1-2
CASSSPGQGNGYTF
TGTGCCAGCAGTTCCCCGGGACAGGGGAATGGCTACACCTTC
>TRBV20-1|few|TRBD2|16|TRBJ2-1
CSASPTSGGFGGEQFF
TGCAGTGCTAGTCCCACTTCGGGAGGCTTTGGTGGTGAGCAGTTCTTC
>TRBV10-3|.|.|13|TRBJ1-1
CAISLRVDTEAFF
TGTGCCATCAGTCTCAGGGTAGACACTGAAGCTTTCTTT
>TRBV6-5|.|.|13|TRBJ2-4
CASTLGAKNIQYF
TGTGCCAGCACTCTTGGGGCCAAAAACATTCAGTACTTC
>TRBV18|.|TRBD1|14|TRBJ2-5
CASSPTGVQETQYF
TGTGCCAGCTCACCAACAGGGGTTCAAGAGACCCAGTACTTC
>TRBV18|once|.|16|TRBJ1-1
CASSPTSLLGNTEAFF
TGTGCCAGCTCACCTACCAGCCTCTTGGGTAACACTGAAGCTTTCTTT
>TRBV7-2|.|TRBD2|16|TRBJ2-5
CASSSGLAGGQETQYF
TGTGCCAGCAGCTCGGGACTAGCGGGGGGGCAAGAGACCCAGTACTTC
>TRBV4-1|.|.|12|TRBJ2-1
CASSHPLGEQFF
TGCGCCAGCAGCCACCCGTTGGGTGAGCAGTTCTTC
>TRBV7-8|.|.|15|TRBJ1-5
CASSLERISNQPQHF
TGTGCCAGCAGCTTAGAAAGGATTAGCAATCAGCCCCAGCATTTT
>TRBV4-3|.|TRBD1|16|TRBJ2-7
CASSRGQGSSSYEQYF
TGCGCCAGCAGCCGGGGACAGGGGTCCAGCTCCTACGAGCAGTACTTC
>TRBV19|.|.|12|TRBJ1-2
CASSIDRTDYTF
TGTGCCAGTAGTATTGACAGGACGGACTACACCTTC
>TRBV9|once|.|14|TRBJ2-5
CASSGRDPVKTQYF
TGTGCCAGCAGCGGCCGGGACCCGGTCAAGACCCAGTACTTC
>TRBV12-3/TRBV12-4|.|TRBD2|12|TRBJ2-3
CGTSERRDTQYF
TGCGGGACTAGCGAACGGAGAGATACGCAGTATTTT
>TRBV10-3|once|.|22|TRBJ2-5
CAISDGTGVNSGRATVAKTQYF
TGTGCCATCAGTGATGGGACAGGGGTTAATAGCGGGAGGGCCACGGTTGCGAAGACCCAGTACTTC
>TRBV2|.|.|14|TRBJ1-4
CASSPRTTNEKLFF
TGTGCCAGCAGTCCGAGGACAACTAATGAAAAACTGTTTTTT